This T cell receptor (beta chain) is from a study of cytomegalovirus exposure and HLA in healthy donors. The CDR3 has 15 amino acids. The J segment lost 6 bases and the V segment lost 3 bases, leaving 5 bases of the junction unmatched. Germline lookup yields CDR1 SGDLS and CDR2 YYNGEE. PCR was performed using 60 Vbeta and 13 Jbeta primers. This table comes from immunoSEQ multiplex PCR, and its TCRdb copy is limited to in-frame clones, with some not included. The sample yields 160,000 or so clones, 82% seen once. Of note for this clone: No antigen is known for it.

Findings and limits, study-wide: The later analysis indicated that the majority of CMV-associated TCR beta chains appeared HLA-restricted. Sequencing artifact likely explains a cluster of highly shared sequence variants. The presence/absence work took it that sequencing depth was about the same across donors. Data from an earlier analysis indicated that most TCR beta V segments were productive either about 90% or about 30% of the time.

V and J are TRBV9 and TRBJ2-7; 14 bases map to TRBD2. Sequencing was carried out using PBMCs. The receptor was derived from a woman aged 45 to 65 in good health and CMV-seropositive. The CDR3 reads CASSASGLAGVEQYF. CDR3 DNA sequence: TGTGCCAGCAGCGCCTCGGGACTAGCGGGGGTCGAGCAGTACTTC.